This entry lists 25 T cell receptor beta chains sequenced from one sample in a study of T cell repertoires in aging, cancer and after chemotherapy. Peripheral blood genomic DNA, not sorted cells or RNA, was the template. Rearranged V-D-J TRB sequences were amplified with a mixed TRB-A/B primer pool. Each CDR3 protein gets one entry after TCRdb re-called the multiplex PCR reads with MiXCR. The table lists 5,500 to 6,500 distinct CDR3 sequences, around 25% of them singletons. Sequenced input: blood. The receptors here all came from a human donor in good health.

This clonotype ranks as medium-sized. The chain joins TRBV18 to TRBJ2-7; weak D call: TRBD1 (6 bases). CDR1 and CDR2 from the germline V gene are KGHSH and LQKENI. Trimming stripped 6 bases from V and 6 bases from J, with 9 bases between. This CDR3 spans 11 amino acids. The CDR3 reads CASSQGTEQYV. The CDR3, as DNA: TGTGCCAGCTCGCAGGGGACCGAGCAGTACGTC.

Within the sample, this clonotype is medium-sized. The genes are TRBV6-5 and TRBJ2-7, with D possibly matching TRBD2 (6 bases). CDR3 size: 15 residues. Germline V gene sequence: CDR1 MNHEY, CDR2 SVGAGI. Trimming took off 2 bases at V and 6 bases at J, with 17 bases between the two ends. The CDR3 nucleotides read TGTGCCAGCAGTTACCTGGAACGTACCGGGGGCGAGCAGTACTTC. It is translated as CASSYLERTGGEQYF.

This clonotype qualifies as medium-sized (0.01 to 0.1%). The gene calls are TRBV7-2 and TRBJ1-4; no clear D. The CDR3 has 14 residues. CDR1 is SGHTA and CDR2 is FQGNSA in the germline V gene. V was pared by 2 bases and J by 12 bases, with 16 bases between. The CDR3 DNA sequence: TGTGCCAGCAGCTTAAGATATCATGACGGGGAACTGTTTTTT. Its translation: CASSLRYHDGELFF.

By sample share, this clonotype is medium-sized. CDR3 residues: CASQLGTGAGANVLTF. The CDR3 nucleotides read TGTGCCAGCCAGCTGGGGACAGGGGCTGGGGCCAACGTCCTGACTTTC. This sequence joins TRBV7-9 and TRBJ2-6; TRBD1 matches at 10 bases. Unmatched junction bases numbered 6, after V lost 8 bases and J lost 2 bases. The CDR3 totals 16 residues. Germline assignment: CDR1 SEHNR and CDR2 FQNEAQ (reference sequence).

By frequency in the sample, this clonotype is medium-sized (0.01 to 0.1%). The chain links TRBV10-3 to TRBJ1-6, with D unresolved. V lost 4 bases to trimming and J lost 7 bases, with 11 bases between them. Germline CDR1 ENHRY, CDR2 SYGVKD. The length of the CDR3 is 14 residues. In DNA, the CDR3 is TGTGCCATCAGTGTCAGAGGGTTCAATTCACCCCTCCACTTT. Its protein product is CAISVRGFNSPLHF.

By frequency in the sample, this clonotype is medium-sized. The V call is TRBV30, the J call TRBJ2-1; D perhaps matches TRBD1 (5 bases). The ends were cut back, 2 bases at V and 3 bases at J, with 8 bases in the middle. This CDR3 region has 13 residues. Germline values: CDR1 GTSNPN, CDR2 SVGIG (reference sequence). CDR3: CAWSQGHYNEQFF. The CDR3 nucleotides are TGTGCCTGGAGTCAGGGCCACTACAATGAGCAGTTCTTC.

Sample share makes this clonotype medium-sized. The rearrangement joins TRBV6-5 to TRBJ1-5; D is ambiguous. Trimming cost V 6 bases and J 0 bases, with 12 bases left between them. The CDR3 is 15 amino acids. CDR1 and CDR2 (germline): MNHEY, SVGAGI. Written as DNA, the CDR3 is TGTGCCAGCAGCCCTACAGACTATAGCAATCAGCCCCAGCATTTT. Its protein product is CASSPTDYSNQPQHF.

This chain joins TRBV4-2 and TRBJ2-1, with D unclear. V was clipped by 1 base and J by 0 bases, with 4 bases between them. Germline V gene data show CDR1 as LGHNA and CDR2 as YNFKEQ. This CDR3 is built from 14 residues. CDR3 residues: CASSQGISYNEQFF. The CDR3 nucleotides read TGTGCCAGCAGCCAAGGAATCTCCTACAATGAGCAGTTCTTC.

In its sample, this clonotype ranks as medium-sized (0.01 to 0.1%). V usage is TRBV5-5 and J usage is TRBJ2-6, with D hard to call. Trimming shortened V by 3 bases and J by 0 bases, and 7 bases separated the two germline ends. CDR1 is SGHKS, CDR2 YYEKEE, per germline (reference sequence). The CDR3 has 15 residues. The CDR3 DNA reads as TGTGCCAGCAGCTACATCGCCTCTGGGGCCAACGTCCTGACTTTC. Protein: CASSYIASGANVLTF.

Points on this clonotype: A much larger clonotype is one base distant, so this may be a read error. The rearrangement links TRBV12-3 or TRBV12-4 to TRBJ1-1; the match to TRBD1 covers 9 bases. This CDR3 comprises 16 residues. The CDR3 here is CAGSYFLGQGNTEAFF. Here the CDR3 DNA reads TGTGCCGGCAGTTATTTTTTGGGACAGGGGAACACTGAAGCTTTCTTT.

About this clonotype itself: A single base separates this from a much larger clone, so it may be a read error. The chain combines TRBV7-3 with TRBJ2-1; tentative D call: TRBD1 (5 bases). V gave up 7 bases and J gave up 9 bases, with 16 bases separating them. The CDR3 contains 13 residues. Germline loops: CDR1 SGHTA, CDR2 FQGTGA. This chain's CDR3 is CASNKGQGIEQFF. For the CDR3, the DNA is TGTGCCAGCAACAAGGGGCAGGGCATTGAGCAGTTCTTC.

The chain links TRBV10-1 to TRBJ2-3, with 7 bases that match TRBD2. Germline V gives CDR1 WNHNN, CDR2 SYGVQD (reference sequence). The CDR3 contains 14 residues. V was pared by 2 bases and J by 5 bases, with 4 bases of the junction left unmatched. As DNA, the CDR3 is TGCGCCAGCAGTGAGCCCGGGAGGATAGATACGCAGTATTTT. Its translation: CASSEPGRIDTQYF.

Turning to this clonotype: Being one base from a much bigger clone, this may be a read error. This chain links TRBV7-2 with TRBJ1-1, with D possibly TRBD1 on 5 matching bases. The CDR3 loop spans 16 amino acids. Germline CDR1 is SGHTA and CDR2 is FQGNSA. V was clipped by 1 base and J by 1 base, with 13 bases between them. CDR3 residues: CASSLVRYQGNTEAFF. Written as DNA, the CDR3 is TGTGCCAGCAGCTTAGTTCGTTATCAGGGGAACACTGAAGCTTTCTTT.

This clonotype has only a few counts. The gene calls are TRBV6-4 and TRBJ2-7; no clear D. The CDR3 runs 11 residues. Germline CDR1 reads MRHNA; CDR2 reads SNTAGT. Deletions cut 4 bases from V and 4 bases from J, with 5 bases between. The chain's CDR3 is CASSGGYEQYV. The CDR3 DNA follows: TGTGCCAGCAGTGGGGGATACGAGCAGTACGTC.

By share, this clonotype counts as medium-sized (0.01 to 0.1%). The V and J genes are TRBV7-2 and TRBJ2-3, with TRBD2 matching over 11 bases. CDR1 is SGHTA and CDR2 is FQGNSA in the germline V gene. This CDR3 has 15 amino acids. The ends lost 5 bases at V and 2 bases at J; junction bases unmatched: 3. The CDR3 spells CASSQLAGVTDTQYF. CDR3 in DNA: TGTGCCAGCAGCCAACTAGCGGGAGTCACAGATACGCAGTATTTT.

On this clonotype: Possible read error: a much larger clone is one base away. V and J are TRBV11-3 and TRBJ1-6, with no clear D. The CDR3 consists of 13 residues. Trimming shortened V by 5 bases and J by 4 bases, and 6 bases separated the two germline ends. Germline CDR1 and CDR2: SGHNT and YENEEA. CDR3 residues: CASSNAYNSPLHF. The CDR3 region has the DNA TGTGCCAGCAGCAACGCTTATAATTCACCCCTCCACTTT. Combining the CDR3 with reference TRBV11-3 and TRBJ1-6 gives the whole variable domain EAGVVQSPRYKIIEKKQPVAFWCNPISGHNTLYWYLQNLGQGPELLIRYENEEAVDDSQLPKDRFSAERLKGVDSTLKIQPAELGDSAVYLCASSNAYNSPLHFGNGTRLTVT.

The table lists this clonotype with a few counts. It may be a read error: a sequence one base away is much more abundant. J is TRBJ2-7 and V is TRBV6-1; no definite D call. The CDR3 is 9 amino acids. Germline assignment: CDR1 MNHNS and CDR2 SASEGT. Trimming removed 11 bases from V and 2 bases from J, with 4 bases in between. The CDR3: CAVAYEQYV. CDR3 DNA sequence: TGTGCCGTCGCCTACGAGCAGTACGTC.

This clonotype has a count of ten or more. The chain couples TRBV20-1 to TRBJ1-5; D unresolved. Looked up from germline, CDR1 is DFQATT and CDR2 is SNEGSKA (reference sequence). V shed 6 bases and J shed 6 bases, with 18 bases lying between them. The CDR3 covers 14 residues. The DNA for the CDR3 is TGCAGTGCCCGCCCGGCCCTTGGGATTCAGCCCCAGCATTTT. This translates into CSARPALGIQPQHF.

The V call is TRBV20-1, the J call TRBJ2-3; weak D call: TRBD2 (6 bases). The CDR3 is 14 amino acids. V lost 5 bases and J lost 1, with 13 bases in between. Germline loops: CDR1 DFQATT, CDR2 SNEGSKA (reference sequence). The CDR3 region is CSAGTGLGTDTQYF. The CDR3 DNA follows: TGCAGTGCTGGGACGGGACTCGGCACAGATACGCAGTATTTT.

With regard to this clonotype: A much larger clone lies one base from this, so it may be a read error. The chain has TRBV5-4 and TRBJ1-6; D is perhaps TRBD1 (5 bases). V was trimmed by 3 bases and J by 0 bases, leaving 10 bases between them. Germline lookup yields CDR1 SGHNT and CDR2 YYREEE (reference sequence). The CDR3 is 16 amino acids. Here the CDR3 reads CASSWGGSSYNSPLHF. CDR3 in DNA: TGTGCCAGCAGCTGGGGGGGGAGCTCCTATAATTCACCCCTCCACTTT.

Sample share makes this clonotype medium-sized. This chain uses TRBV10-1 with TRBJ1-1; D perhaps matches TRBD1 (6 bases). This CDR3 comprises 17 residues. From germline, CDR1 is WNHNN and CDR2 SYGVQD (reference sequence). Trimming cost V 3 bases and J 4 bases, with 21 bases left between them. CDR3 bases: TGCGCCAGCAGTGAACACACAGGGATCTCAGGTTGCACTGAAGCTTTCTTT. Translated: CASSEHTGISGCTEAFF.

The gene calls are TRBV7-7 and TRBJ2-7; D gene uncertain. In germline, CDR1 is SSHAT, CDR2 FNYEAQ (reference sequence). Trimming removed 5 bases at V and 6 bases at J, with 17 bases between. The CDR3 runs to 14 residues. CDR3 in DNA: TGTGCCAGCAGCCCCCGAGTGGGGAATAGCGAGCAGTACTTC. It yields the protein CASSPRVGNSEQYF.

The chain couples TRBV28 to TRBJ1-4, with D perhaps TRBD1 (5 bases). Trimming removed 4 bases at V and 7 bases at J, with 22 bases between. Germline assignment: CDR1 MDHEN and CDR2 SYDVKM. This CDR3 contains 17 residues. CDR3 residues: CASSSAAQAPGREKLFF. The CDR3 nucleotides are TGTGCCAGCAGTTCAGCTGCGCAGGCCCCAGGGCGTGAAAAACTGTTTTTT.

The chain joins TRBV6-5 to TRBJ1-2; 9 nucleotides match TRBD1. The V segment lost 2 bases and the J segment 8 bases; nucleotides outside the gene matches: 6. CDR1 and CDR2 (germline): MNHEY, SVGAGI. This CDR3 is built from 14 residues. The CDR3 sequence is CASSYNPGTGGYTF. The CDR3 nucleotides are TGTGCCAGCAGTTACAACCCAGGGACAGGGGGCTACACCTTC.

The rearrangement links TRBV20-1 to TRBJ1-2; D is possibly TRBD1 (5 bases). V lost 4 bases and J 6 bases, leaving 6 bases between the germline ends. Germline-derived CDR1 and CDR2 are DFQATT and SNEGSKA (reference sequence). This CDR3 has 10 amino acids. The CDR3 nucleotides are TGCAGTGCTATAGGGGATGGCTACACCTTC. Its translation: CSAIGDGYTF.